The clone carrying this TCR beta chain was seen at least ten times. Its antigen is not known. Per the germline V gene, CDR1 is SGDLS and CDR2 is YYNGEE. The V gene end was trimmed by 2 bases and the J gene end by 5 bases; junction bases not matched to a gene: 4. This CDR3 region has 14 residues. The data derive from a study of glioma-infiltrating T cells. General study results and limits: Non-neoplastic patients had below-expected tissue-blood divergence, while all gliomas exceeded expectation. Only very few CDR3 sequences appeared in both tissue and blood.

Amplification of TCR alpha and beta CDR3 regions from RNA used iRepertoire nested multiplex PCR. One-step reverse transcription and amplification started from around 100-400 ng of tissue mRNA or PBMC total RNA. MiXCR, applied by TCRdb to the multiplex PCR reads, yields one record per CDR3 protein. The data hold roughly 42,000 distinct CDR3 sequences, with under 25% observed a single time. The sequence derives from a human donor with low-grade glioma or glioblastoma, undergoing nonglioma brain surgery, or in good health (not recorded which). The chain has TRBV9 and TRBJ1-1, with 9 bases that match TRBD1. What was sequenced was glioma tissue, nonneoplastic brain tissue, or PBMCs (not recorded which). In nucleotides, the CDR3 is TGTGCCAGCAGCGTGGACAGGGGCGGGACTGAAGCTTTCTTT. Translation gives CASSVDRGGTEAFF. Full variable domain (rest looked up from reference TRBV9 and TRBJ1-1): DSGVTQTPKHLITATGQRVTLRCSPRSGDLSVYWYQQSLDQGLQFLIQYYNGEERAKGNILERFSAQQFPDLHSELNLSSLELGDSALYFCASSVDRGGTEAFFGQGTRLTVV.